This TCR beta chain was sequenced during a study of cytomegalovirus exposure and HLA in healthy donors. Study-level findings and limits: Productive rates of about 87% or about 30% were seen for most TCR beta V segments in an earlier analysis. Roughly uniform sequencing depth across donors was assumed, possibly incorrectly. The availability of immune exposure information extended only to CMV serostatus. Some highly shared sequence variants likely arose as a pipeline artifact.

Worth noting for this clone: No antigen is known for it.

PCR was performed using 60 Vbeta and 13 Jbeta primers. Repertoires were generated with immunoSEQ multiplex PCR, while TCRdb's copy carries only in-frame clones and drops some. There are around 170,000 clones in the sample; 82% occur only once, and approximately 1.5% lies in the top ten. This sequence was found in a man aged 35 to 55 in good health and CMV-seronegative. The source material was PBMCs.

For the CDR3, the DNA is TGTGCCAGCAGTTTAGATGGGCAGGGGGCTATGGCTTTCTTT. Protein product: CASSLDGQGAMAFF. The chain carries TRBV28 and TRBJ1-1; 8 nucleotides align to TRBD1. The germline gives CDR1 MDHEN, CDR2 SYDVKM. The V segment lost 2 bases and the J segment 11 bases; nucleotides outside the gene matches: 10. The CDR3 sequence is 14 residues long.